This T cell receptor (beta chain) was identified during a study of early stage breast cancer tumors. The protocol was immunoSEQ multiplex PCR, while the TCRdb copy is restricted to in-frame clones and leaves out a portion. The profile shows about 58,000 clones, 60% to 85% of them singletons. General study results and limits: Tumors had approximately 2.7-fold higher T cell density than normal breast.

This clone was observed a few times. The antigen is unknown. The TCR was taken from a young adult with breast cancer. Sequenced input: blood.

CDR3 DNA: TGTGCCAGCAGCGCGGGTATAAGGCCCTACAATGAGCAGTTCTTC. Protein: CASSAGIRPYNEQFF. V usage is TRBV5-4 and J usage is TRBJ2-1; D is perhaps TRBD2 (5 bases). V lost 4 bases, J lost 2 bases, and 13 bases lay in between. Germline lookup yields CDR1 SGHNT and CDR2 YYREEE (reference sequence). The CDR3 runs 15 residues.